This T cell receptor (beta chain) was captured in a study of cytomegalovirus exposure and HLA in healthy donors. The study's findings and limits: A later analysis reported that several of the most significant clusters appeared to be linked to common viral pathogens, among them Epstein-Barr virus.

The PCR was carried out with 60 Vbeta primers and 13 Jbeta primers. Libraries were prepared by immunoSEQ multiplex PCR; TCRdb keeps only in-frame clonotypes and omits some of them. The sample contains some 100,000 clones, under 80% of which appear only once. The germline V and J ends were trimmed by 7 bases and 2 bases, with 15 bases remaining between them. CDR1 SQVTM and CDR2 ANQGSEA come from the germline V gene. CDR3 length: 13 amino acids. Remarks on this clone: The antigen is not known.

The clonotype was recovered from a woman aged 45-60 years in good health and CMV-seropositive. The sample taken for sequencing was PBMCs. The chain recombines TRBV29-1 with TRBJ2-7; D is possibly TRBD2 (5 bases). Written as DNA, the CDR3 is TGCAGCGCCGTGGCCCTCGGGGCCTACGAGCAGTACTTC. It yields the protein CSAVALGAYEQYF.